Listed here are 18 T cell receptor beta chains from one sample, sequenced in a study of control samples from healthy donors and cancer patients. Measured with immunoSEQ multiplex PCR; TCRdb has only the in-frame clones, and not every one. The sample includes some 74,000 clones, approximately 91% of them seen just once. The sequencing sample was made of blood. The receptor set was obtained from a woman aged 50 to 65 in good health.

The V and J genes are TRBV5-1 and TRBJ1-2, with D perhaps matching TRBD1 (5 bases). Trimming stripped 4 bases from V and 3 bases from J, with 16 bases between. Germline CDR1 SGHRS, CDR2 YFSETQ. The CDR3 sequence is 15 residues long. The CDR3 nucleotides are TGCGCCAGCAGCCCCTCCGGGGGTTGGGACTATGGCTACACCTTC. It codes for CASSPSGGWDYGYTF.

This rearrangement joins TRBV2 to TRBJ1-2; D call uncertain. V was cut by 6 bases and J by 1 base, with 12 bases left in between. The CDR3 is made up of 14 amino acids. Per germline, CDR1 SNHLY and CDR2 FYNNEI. The CDR3 region has the DNA TGTGCCAGCAGGGGCCAGCTTGGTAACTATGGCTACACCTTC. It is translated as CASRGQLGNYGYTF. Full variable domain (remainder filled in from reference TRBV2 and TRBJ1-2): EPEVTQTPSHQVTQMGQEVILRCVPISNHLYFYWYRQILGQKVEFLVSFYNNEISEKSEIFDDQFSVERPDGSNFTLKIRSTKLEDSAMYFCASRGQLGNYGYTFGSGTRLTVV.

V usage is TRBV5-1 and J usage is TRBJ1-1; D gene unclear. CDR1 is SGHRS, CDR2 YFSETQ, per germline. The CDR3 is 14 residues long. The V gene lost 4 bases and the J gene lost 0 bases, with 10 bases spanning the gap. The CDR3 is CASSPLTLNTEAFF. Written as DNA, the CDR3 is TGCGCCAGCAGCCCGCTAACATTGAACACTGAAGCTTTCTTT.

The chain recombines TRBV24-1 with TRBJ2-3; 9 nucleotides agree with TRBD1. The germline V gene encodes CDR1 KGHDR and CDR2 SFDVKD. V lost 9 bases to trimming and J lost 3 bases; unmatched junction nucleotides: 6. The CDR3 runs 14 residues. The CDR3 nucleotides read TGTGCCACCGGGGACAGGGAAGGTACAGATACGCAGTATTTT. This gives the protein CATGDREGTDTQYF.

The V call is TRBV5-4, the J call TRBJ1-2; the D is unclear. The V gene lost 5 bases and the J gene lost 0 bases, with 17 bases spanning the gap. The CDR3 extends over 16 amino acids. Germline CDR1 is SGHNT and CDR2 is YYREEE (reference sequence). CDR3: CASRGRALRANYGYTF. Here the CDR3 DNA reads TGTGCCAGCAGAGGGAGGGCTTTGAGAGCTAACTATGGCTACACCTTC.

The V call is TRBV3-1 (or the pseudogene TRBV3-2), the J call TRBJ2-5; D is ambiguous. The V gene lost 0 bases and the J gene lost 5 bases, with 4 bases spanning the gap. The germline CDR1 and CDR2 sequences are LGHDT and YNNKEL (reference sequence). CDR3 length: 12 amino acids. CDR3 sequence reads: CASSQESETQYF. DNA of the CDR3: TGTGCCAGCAGCCAAGAGTCGGAGACCCAGTACTTC.

This clone was seen a single time. This chain connects TRBV29-1 to TRBJ2-1; tentative D call: TRBD2 (5 bases). V was shortened by 7 bases and J by 2 bases, with 12 bases between the two germline ends. This CDR3 has 13 residues. Germline CDR1 reads SQVTM; CDR2 reads ANQGSEA. CDR3 nucleotide sequence: TGCAGCGCTGAGGGAGTAGCCTACAATGAGCAGTTCTTC. Translating it yields CSAEGVAYNEQFF.

The V and J genes are TRBV19 and TRBJ2-7, with 7 bases fitting TRBD1. Germline CDR1 LNHDA, CDR2 SQIVND (reference sequence). V lost 3 bases to trimming and J lost 4 bases; unmatched junction nucleotides: 6. CDR3 length equals 14 residues. CDR3 coding DNA: TGTGCCAGTAGTATTAGGGGACAGCAGTACGAGCAGTACTTC. It translates to CASSIRGQQYEQYF.

This clone turned up a few times. This chain links TRBV6-1 with TRBJ2-7; TRBD2 matches at 11 bases. CDR3 length: 16 residues. J lost 2 bases, V lost 3 bases, and 6 bases had no gene match. CDR1 MNHNS and CDR2 SASEGT come from the germline V gene. Here the CDR3 reads CASSDTPSGGTYEQYF. CDR3 DNA: TGTGCCAGCAGTGACACACCTAGCGGGGGGACCTACGAGCAGTACTTC.

This clone has just one count. The chain is built from TRBV4-1 and TRBJ2-7, with TRBD1 matching 7 bases. V lost 4 bases, J lost 6 bases, and 12 bases stayed unmatched. Germline assignment: CDR1 MGHRA and CDR2 YSYEKL. The CDR3 sequence is 15 residues long. CDR3 coding DNA: TGCGCCAGCAGCCTGAAGGGACAGCCTGGGGGCGAGCAGTACTTC. It yields the protein CASSLKGQPGGEQYF.

This clone was recorded once. CDR3 in amino acids: CASSERTVLDEKLFF. The DNA for the CDR3 is TGTGCCAGCAGTGAAAGGACAGTCCTAGATGAAAAACTGTTTTTT. This chain uses TRBV2 with TRBJ1-4, with a weak D call TRBD1 (6 bases). V was trimmed by 2 bases and J by 6 bases, leaving 13 bases between them. Germline V lookup: CDR1 SNHLY, CDR2 FYNNEI. This CDR3 has 15 residues.

V gene TRBV11-2 combines with J gene TRBJ2-7; TRBD2 might be the D (5 bases). Looked up from germline, CDR1 is SGHAT and CDR2 is FQNNGV. Trimming stripped 4 bases from V and 0 bases from J, with 13 bases between. The CDR3 runs 15 residues. The CDR3 region is CASSSQRGSSYEQYF. In nucleotides, the CDR3 is TGTGCCAGCAGCTCCCAACGTGGGAGCTCCTACGAGCAGTACTTC.

V is TRBV27 and J is TRBJ2-3; 7 bases line up with TRBD2. There are 14 residues in the CDR3. The V segment lost 0 bases and the J segment 6 bases; nucleotides outside the gene matches: 3. CDR1 is MNHEY and CDR2 is SMNVEV in the germline V gene (reference sequence). In nucleotides, the CDR3 is TGTGCCAGCAGTTTATCTAAAGCGGGGGATACGCAGTATTTT. Translation: CASSLSKAGDTQYF.

The chain is built from TRBV3-1 (or the pseudogene TRBV3-2) and TRBJ2-3; the match to TRBD2 covers 12 bases. Unmatched junction bases numbered 6, after V lost 6 bases and J lost 11 bases. Looked up from germline, CDR1 is LGHDT and CDR2 is YNNKEL (reference sequence). The CDR3 consists of 13 residues. In nucleotides, the CDR3 is TGTGCCAGCAGTGCTAGCGGGGGGGCCGGGCAGTATTTT. Its protein product is CASSASGGAGQYF.

The CDR3 DNA follows: TGTGCCAGCAGCACAAGACAGGGAGGGAACAATGAGCAGTTCTTC. Amino acid sequence: CASSTRQGGNNEQFF. The chain joins TRBV5-4 to TRBJ2-1; D is possibly TRBD1 or TRBD2 (7 bases each). Trimming removed 4 bases at V and 5 bases at J, with 16 bases between. This CDR3 spans 15 amino acids. Per germline, CDR1 SGHNT and CDR2 YYREEE (reference sequence).

CDR3 DNA: TGTGCCAGCAGTTGGGAGACTAGTAGTGCGCAGTATTTT. It specifies CASSWETSSAQYF. This sequence joins TRBV6-5 and TRBJ2-3; perhaps TRBD2 as D (6 bases). Looked up from germline, CDR1 is MNHEY and CDR2 is SVGAGI. The V gene lost 4 bases and the J gene lost 10 bases, with 15 bases spanning the gap. The CDR3 runs 13 residues.

The gene calls are TRBV6-2 or TRBV6-3 and TRBJ2-1; D is ambiguous. CDR1 is MNHEY and CDR2 is SVGEGT in the germline V gene. The CDR3 contains 14 residues. Trimming took 8 bases from V and 11 from J, leaving 22 bases between them. CDR3 sequence (DNA): TGTGCCAGCGGCCAGGTGTCCGAAGGGTCAAAGCAGTTCTTC. This encodes CASGQVSEGSKQFF.

This clone appeared a few times. The chain employs TRBV5-8 and TRBJ1-2; D is possibly TRBD1 (6 bases). Germline values: CDR1 SGHTS, CDR2 YDEGEE. V lost 4 bases and J lost 4, with 20 bases in between. CDR3 size: 16 residues. The CDR3 here is CASSRDTPSLGYGYTF. CDR3 bases: TGTGCCAGCAGCCGGGACACCCCTTCCCTAGGCTATGGCTACACCTTC.